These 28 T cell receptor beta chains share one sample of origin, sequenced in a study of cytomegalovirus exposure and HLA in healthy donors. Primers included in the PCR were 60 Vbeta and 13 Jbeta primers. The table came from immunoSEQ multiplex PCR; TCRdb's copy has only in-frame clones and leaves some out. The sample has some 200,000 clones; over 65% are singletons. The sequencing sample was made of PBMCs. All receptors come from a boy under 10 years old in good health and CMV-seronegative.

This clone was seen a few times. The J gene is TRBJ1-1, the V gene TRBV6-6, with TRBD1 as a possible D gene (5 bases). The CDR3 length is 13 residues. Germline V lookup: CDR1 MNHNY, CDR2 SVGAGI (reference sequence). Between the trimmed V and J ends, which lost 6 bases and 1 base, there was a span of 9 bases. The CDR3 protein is CASRRDSNTEAFF. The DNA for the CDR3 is TGTGCCAGCAGGAGGGACTCGAACACTGAAGCTTTCTTT.

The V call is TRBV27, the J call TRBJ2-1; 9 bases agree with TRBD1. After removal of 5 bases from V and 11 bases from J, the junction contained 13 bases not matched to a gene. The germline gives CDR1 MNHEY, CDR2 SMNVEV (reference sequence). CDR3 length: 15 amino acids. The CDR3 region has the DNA TGTGCCAGCAGTCCACCGGGACAGGGCAGAAGGAAGCAGTTCTTC. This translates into CASSPPGQGRRKQFF.

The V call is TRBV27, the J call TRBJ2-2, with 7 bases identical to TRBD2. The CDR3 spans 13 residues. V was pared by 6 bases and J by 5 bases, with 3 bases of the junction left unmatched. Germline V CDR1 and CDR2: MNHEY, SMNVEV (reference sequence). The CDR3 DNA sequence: TGTGCCAGCAGCTGGGGAGGGACCGGGGAGCTGTTTTTT. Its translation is CASSWGGTGELFF.

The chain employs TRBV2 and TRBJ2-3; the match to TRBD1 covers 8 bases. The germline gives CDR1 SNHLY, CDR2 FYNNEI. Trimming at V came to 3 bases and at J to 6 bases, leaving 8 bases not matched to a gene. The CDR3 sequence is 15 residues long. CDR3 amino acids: CASSERQGTADTQYF. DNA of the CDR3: TGTGCCAGCAGTGAGAGACAGGGGACAGCCGATACGCAGTATTTT. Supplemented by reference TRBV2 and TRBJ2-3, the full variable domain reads EPEVTQTPSHQVTQMGQEVILRCVPISNHLYFYWYRQILGQKVEFLVSFYNNEISEKSEIFDDQFSVERPDGSNFTLKIRSTKLEDSAMYFCASSERQGTADTQYFGPGTRLTVL.

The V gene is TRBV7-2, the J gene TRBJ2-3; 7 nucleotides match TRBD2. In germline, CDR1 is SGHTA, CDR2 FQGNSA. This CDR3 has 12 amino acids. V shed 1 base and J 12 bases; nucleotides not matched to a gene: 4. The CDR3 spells CASSLGGGTQYF. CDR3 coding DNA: TGTGCCAGCAGCTTAGGGGGGGGAACCCAGTATTTT.

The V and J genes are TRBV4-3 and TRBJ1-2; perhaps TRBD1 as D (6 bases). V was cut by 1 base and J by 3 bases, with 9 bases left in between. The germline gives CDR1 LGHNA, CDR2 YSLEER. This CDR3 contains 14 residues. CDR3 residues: CASSQVNRDYGYTF. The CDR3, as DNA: TGCGCCAGCAGCCAAGTCAACAGGGACTATGGCTACACCTTC.

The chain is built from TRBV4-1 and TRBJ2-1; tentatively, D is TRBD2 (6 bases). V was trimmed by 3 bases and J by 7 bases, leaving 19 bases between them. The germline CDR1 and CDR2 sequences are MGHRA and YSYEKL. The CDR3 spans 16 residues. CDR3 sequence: CASSQERLVQLNEQFF. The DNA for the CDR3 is TGCGCCAGCAGCCAGGAGAGACTAGTTCAGTTAAATGAGCAGTTCTTC.

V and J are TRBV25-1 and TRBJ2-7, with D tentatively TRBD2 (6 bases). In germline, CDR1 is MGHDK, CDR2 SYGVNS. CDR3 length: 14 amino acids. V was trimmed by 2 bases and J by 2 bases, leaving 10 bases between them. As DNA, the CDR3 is TGTGCCAGCAGTGAAGGAGGGGTCGCCTACGAGCAGTACTTC. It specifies CASSEGGVAYEQYF.

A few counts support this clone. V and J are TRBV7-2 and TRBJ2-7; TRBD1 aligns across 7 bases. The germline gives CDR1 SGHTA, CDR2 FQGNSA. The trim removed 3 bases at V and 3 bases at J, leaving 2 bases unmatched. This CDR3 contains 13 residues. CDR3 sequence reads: CASSLDRRYEQYF. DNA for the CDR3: TGTGCCAGCAGCTTGGACAGGCGCTACGAGCAGTACTTC.

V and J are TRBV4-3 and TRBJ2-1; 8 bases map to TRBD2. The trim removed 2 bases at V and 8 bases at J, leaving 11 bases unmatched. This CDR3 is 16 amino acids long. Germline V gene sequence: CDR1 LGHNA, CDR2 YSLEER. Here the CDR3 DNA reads TGCGCCAGCAGCCAACGCATGGGGGGACTAGACGATGAGCAGTTCTTC. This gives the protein CASSQRMGGLDDEQFF.

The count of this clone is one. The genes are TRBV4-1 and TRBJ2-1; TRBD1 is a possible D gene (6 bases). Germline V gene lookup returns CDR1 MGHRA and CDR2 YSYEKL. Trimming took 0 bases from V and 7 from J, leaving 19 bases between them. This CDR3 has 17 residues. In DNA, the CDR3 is TGCGCCAGCAGCCAAGATCGTCAGGGGCGCCAGGGGAATGAGCAGTTCTTC. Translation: CASSQDRQGRQGNEQFF.

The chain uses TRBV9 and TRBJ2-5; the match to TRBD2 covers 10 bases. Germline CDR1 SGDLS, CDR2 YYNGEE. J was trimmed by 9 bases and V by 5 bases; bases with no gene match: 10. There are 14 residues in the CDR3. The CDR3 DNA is TGTGCCAGCAGTAGGAGCGGGGGGGCCTTTCCCCAGTACTTC. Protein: CASSRSGGAFPQYF.

The CDR3 DNA is TGTGCCAGCAGCTTCCAGGGGGCGAGTGAAAAACTGTTTTTT. Its translation is CASSFQGASEKLFF. The chain employs TRBV5-6 and TRBJ1-4, with 8 bases matching TRBD1. Trimming took 2 bases from V and 7 from J; bases not matched to a gene: 4. Germline CDR1 reads SGHDT; CDR2 reads YYEEEE. This CDR3 is built from 14 residues.

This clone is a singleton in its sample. CDR3 sequence (DNA): TGTGCCAGCAGCCGGACAGGGCCGGAGTATGGCTACACCTTC. Protein: CASSRTGPEYGYTF. The chain recombines TRBV5-5 with TRBJ1-2, with TRBD1 matching over 8 bases. The CDR3 has 14 amino acids. Germline trimming cut 4 bases from V and 5 bases from J; bases unmatched to any gene: 7. Germline loops: CDR1 SGHKS, CDR2 YYEKEE (reference sequence). Together with reference TRBV5-5 and TRBJ1-2, the CDR3 gives the full variable domain: DAGVTQSPTHLIKTRGQQVTLRCSPISGHKSVSWYQQVLGQGPQFIFQYYEKEERGRGNFPDRFSARQFPNYSSELNVNALLLGDSALYLCASSRTGPEYGYTFGSGTRLTVV.

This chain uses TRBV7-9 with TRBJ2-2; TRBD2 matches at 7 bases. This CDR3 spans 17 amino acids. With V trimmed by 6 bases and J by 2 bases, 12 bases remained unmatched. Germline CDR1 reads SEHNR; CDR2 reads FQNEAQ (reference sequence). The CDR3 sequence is CASSLLRGGFNTGELFF. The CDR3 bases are TGTGCCAGCAGTCTTCTCCGGGGAGGGTTCAACACCGGGGAGCTGTTTTTT.

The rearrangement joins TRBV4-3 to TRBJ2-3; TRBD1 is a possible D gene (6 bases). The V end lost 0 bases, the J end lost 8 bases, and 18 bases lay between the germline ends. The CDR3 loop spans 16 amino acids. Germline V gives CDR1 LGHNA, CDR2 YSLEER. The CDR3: CASSQERNRAPGTQYF. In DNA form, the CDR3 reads TGCGCCAGCAGCCAAGAGAGGAACAGGGCCCCGGGTACGCAGTATTTT.

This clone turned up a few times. The CDR3 loop is CASGIAGDRNEQFF. The CDR3 nucleotides are TGCGCCAGCGGAATAGCGGGGGACCGCAATGAGCAGTTCTTC. The rearrangement links TRBV5-1 to TRBJ2-1; 9 positions agree with TRBD2. The trim removed 7 bases at V and 6 bases at J, leaving 8 bases unmatched. In germline, CDR1 is SGHRS, CDR2 YFSETQ. The CDR3 consists of 14 residues.

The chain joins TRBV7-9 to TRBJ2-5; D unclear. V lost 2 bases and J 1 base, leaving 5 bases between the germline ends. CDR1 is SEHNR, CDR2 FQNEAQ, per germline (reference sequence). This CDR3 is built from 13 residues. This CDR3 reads CASSLPLQETQYF. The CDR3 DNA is TGTGCCAGCAGCTTACCTCTCCAAGAGACCCAGTACTTC.

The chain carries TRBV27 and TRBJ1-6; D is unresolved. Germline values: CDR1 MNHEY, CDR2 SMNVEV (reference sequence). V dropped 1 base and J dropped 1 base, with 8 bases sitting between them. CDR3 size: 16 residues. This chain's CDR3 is CASSLFAGSYNSPLHF. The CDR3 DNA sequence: TGTGCCAGCAGTTTATTCGCGGGATCCTATAATTCACCCCTCCACTTT.

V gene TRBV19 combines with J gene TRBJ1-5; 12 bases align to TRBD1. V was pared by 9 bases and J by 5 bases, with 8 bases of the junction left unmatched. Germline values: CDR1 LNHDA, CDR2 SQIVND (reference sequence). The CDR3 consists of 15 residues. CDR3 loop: CASRFGTGGDQPQHF. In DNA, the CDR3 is TGTGCCAGCCGTTTCGGGACAGGGGGCGATCAGCCCCAGCATTTT.

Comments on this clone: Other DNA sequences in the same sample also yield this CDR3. The CDR3 loop is CASSLSGANVLTF. Written as DNA, the CDR3 is TGTGCCAGCAGCCTATCTGGGGCCAACGTCCTGACTTTC. The chain is built from TRBV27 and TRBJ2-6; D not certain. V was shortened by 6 bases and J by 1 base, with 4 bases between the two germline ends. The CDR3 consists of 13 residues. Germline CDR1 and CDR2: MNHEY and SMNVEV (reference sequence).

CDR3 DNA: TGTGCCACACGAAATAAAGGGACAGGGTCCTACGAGCAGTACTTC. Its translation: CATRNKGTGSYEQYF. The chain joins TRBV6-5 to TRBJ2-7; TRBD1 aligns across 9 bases. The CDR3 totals 15 residues. The germline V gene encodes CDR1 MNHEY and CDR2 SVGAGI. Trimming cost V 10 bases and J 1 base; bases outside gene matches: 11.

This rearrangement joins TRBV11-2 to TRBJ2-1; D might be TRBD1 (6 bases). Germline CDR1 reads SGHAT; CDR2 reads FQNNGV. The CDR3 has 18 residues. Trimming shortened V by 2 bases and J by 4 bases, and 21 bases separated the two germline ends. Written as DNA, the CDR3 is TGTGCCAGCAGCTTAATTCGTAAGGTTGGGGGCGGATACAATGAGCAGTTCTTC. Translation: CASSLIRKVGGGYNEQFF. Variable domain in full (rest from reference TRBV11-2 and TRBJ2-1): EAGVAQSPRYKIIEKRQSVAFWCNPISGHATLYWYQQILGQGPKLLIQFQNNGVVDDSQLPKDRFSAERLKGVDSTLKIQPAKLEDSAVYLCASSLIRKVGGGYNEQFFGPGTRLTVL.

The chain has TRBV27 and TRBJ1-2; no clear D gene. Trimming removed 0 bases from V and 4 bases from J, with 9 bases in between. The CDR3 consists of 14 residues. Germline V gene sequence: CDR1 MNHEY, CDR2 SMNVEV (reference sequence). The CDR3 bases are TGTGCCAGCAGTTTATCCGGGAGATTCTATGGCTACACCTTC. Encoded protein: CASSLSGRFYGYTF.

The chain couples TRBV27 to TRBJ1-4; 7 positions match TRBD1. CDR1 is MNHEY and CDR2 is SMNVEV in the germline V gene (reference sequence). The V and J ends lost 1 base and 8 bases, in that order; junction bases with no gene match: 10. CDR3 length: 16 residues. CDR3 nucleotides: TGTGCCAGCAGTTTATATAGGGGACAGAGAAACGAAAAACTGTTTTTT. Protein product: CASSLYRGQRNEKLFF. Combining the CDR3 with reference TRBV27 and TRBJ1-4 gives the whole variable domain EAQVTQNPRYLITVTGKKLTVTCSQNMNHEYMSWYRQDPGLGLRQIYYSMNVEVTDKGDVPEGYKVSRKEKRNFPLILESPSPNQTSLYFCASSLYRGQRNEKLFFGSGTQLSVL.

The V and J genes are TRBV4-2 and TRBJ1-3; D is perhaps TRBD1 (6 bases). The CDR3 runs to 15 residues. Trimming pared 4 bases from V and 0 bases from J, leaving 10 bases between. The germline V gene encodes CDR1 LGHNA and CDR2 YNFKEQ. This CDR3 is CASSLGQSSGNTIYF. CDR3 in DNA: TGTGCCAGCAGCCTCGGACAGAGCTCTGGAAACACCATATATTTT.

The CDR3 loop reads CAISGGDTYYEQYF. Here the CDR3 DNA reads TGTGCCATCAGTGGTGGGGACACATACTACGAGCAGTACTTC. This chain connects TRBV10-3 to TRBJ2-7; a weak D match, TRBD1 (6 bases). The germline V gene encodes CDR1 ENHRY and CDR2 SYGVKD. The V end was cut by 4 bases, the J end by 3 bases, with 13 bases between. There are 14 residues in the CDR3.

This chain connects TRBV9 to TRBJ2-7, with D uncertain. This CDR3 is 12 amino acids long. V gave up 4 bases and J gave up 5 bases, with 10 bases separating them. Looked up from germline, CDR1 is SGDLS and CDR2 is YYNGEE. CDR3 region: CASSPSEDEQYF. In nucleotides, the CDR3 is TGTGCCAGCAGCCCCTCTGAGGACGAGCAGTACTTC.